Listed below are T cell receptor beta chains from one sample, sequenced in a study of OX40 agonist ivuxolimab in advanced cancers. The repertoire was sequenced with immunoSEQ multiplex PCR; TCRdb's copy has only in-frame clones and lacks some. The table lists 50,000 or so clones, roughly 91% of them singletons. The sequences come from CD4+ or CD8+ T cells sorted from blood, collected in a trial of the OX40 agonist ivuxolimab. These receptors came from an adult with an advanced solid tumor such as melanoma, head and neck, liver or kidney cancer. Each CDR3 is given with its conserved first and last residue. Fields, in order: V gene, clone size, D gene, J gene, CDR3 DNA, CDR3 protein. The D gene is left open where the match is weak. Clone sizes are given selectively: once, few, many, or a class where the clone is expanded.

V gene: TRBV4-2; clone size: .; D gene: .; J gene: TRBJ1-5; CDR3 DNA: TGTGCCAGCAGCCGAGGAAGGGATAGCAATCAGCCCCAGCATTTT; CDR3 protein: CASSRGRDSNQPQHF
V gene: TRBV19; clone size: .; D gene: .; J gene: TRBJ1-1; CDR3 DNA: TGTGCCAGTAGTATCGGTACTGAAGCTTTCTTT; CDR3 protein: CASSIGTEAFF
V gene: TRBV2; clone size: .; D gene: .; J gene: TRBJ1-2; CDR3 DNA: TGTGCCAGCAACCGCCGGGGGTTAGAGAACTATGGCTACACCTTC; CDR3 protein: CASNRRGLENYGYTF
V gene: TRBV5-4; clone size: .; D gene: .; J gene: TRBJ2-7; CDR3 DNA: TGTGCCAGCACCCCGGCTACCGCATATCCCTACGAGCAGTACTTC; CDR3 protein: CASTPATAYPYEQYF
V gene: TRBV7-8; clone size: .; D gene: .; J gene: TRBJ1-1; CDR3 DNA: TGTGCCAGCAGCTCTCCGGGACACTCGAACACTGAAGCTTTCTTT; CDR3 protein: CASSSPGHSNTEAFF
V gene: TRBV15; clone size: .; D gene: .; J gene: TRBJ2-6; CDR3 DNA: TGTGCCACCAGCAGGGGGAGAAATAACAATAGACCCAACGTCCTGACTTTC; CDR3 protein: CATSRGRNNNRPNVLTF
V gene: TRBV19; clone size: .; D gene: .; J gene: TRBJ1-3; CDR3 DNA: TGTGCCAGTAGTATTCTTGGGGGCTCTGGAAACACCATATATTTT; CDR3 protein: CASSILGGSGNTIYF
V gene: TRBV27; clone size: .; D gene: TRBD2; J gene: TRBJ2-7; CDR3 DNA: TGTGCCAGCAGCCGAGGGACTAGCGGGTACGAGCAGTACTTC; CDR3 protein: CASSRGTSGYEQYF
V gene: TRBV7-8; clone size: .; D gene: .; J gene: TRBJ1-1; CDR3 DNA: TGTGCCAGCAGCTTACGAGGGACCACTGAAGCTTTCTTT; CDR3 protein: CASSLRGTTEAFF
V gene: TRBV5-4; clone size: .; D gene: TRBD1; J gene: TRBJ2-1; CDR3 DNA: TGTGCCAGCAGCTTGGCCTGGACAGGGCTGGCTGAGCAGTTCTTC; CDR3 protein: CASSLAWTGLAEQFF
V gene: TRBV6-5; clone size: once; D gene: .; J gene: TRBJ2-5; CDR3 DNA: TGTGCCAGCAGTTATACAGGGATCCAAGAGACCCAGTACTTC; CDR3 protein: CASSYTGIQETQYF
V gene: TRBV5-1; clone size: .; D gene: TRBD2; J gene: TRBJ2-7; CDR3 DNA: TGCGCCAGCAGTCCCGGGGGGGGGCTCTCCTACGAGCAGTACTTC; CDR3 protein: CASSPGGGLSYEQYF
V gene: TRBV19; clone size: .; D gene: TRBD2; J gene: TRBJ2-1; CDR3 DNA: TGTGCCAGTAGTGGATCTAGCGGGACCCGCTCCTACAATGAGCAGTTCTTC; CDR3 protein: CASSGSSGTRSYNEQFF
V gene: TRBV5-1; clone size: once; D gene: .; J gene: TRBJ2-5; CDR3 DNA: TGCGCCAGCAGCTTGTATCAATACGATACGGAGACCCAGTACTTC; CDR3 protein: CASSLYQYDTETQYF
V gene: TRBV7-6; clone size: .; D gene: TRBD2; J gene: TRBJ2-1; CDR3 DNA: TGTGCCAGCAGCTTTGGGACTAGCGGGGGACCTAACTACAATGAGCAGTTCTTC; CDR3 protein: CASSFGTSGGPNYNEQFF
V gene: TRBV27; clone size: .; D gene: .; J gene: TRBJ1-1; CDR3 DNA: TGTGCCAGCCGGGGATGGACTGAAGCTTTCTTT; CDR3 protein: CASRGWTEAFF
V gene: TRBV14; clone size: .; D gene: .; J gene: TRBJ1-2; CDR3 DNA: TGTGCCACCATGGACGGGCTTGACTATGGCTACACCTTC; CDR3 protein: CATMDGLDYGYTF
V gene: TRBV5-1; clone size: .; D gene: .; J gene: TRBJ2-7; CDR3 DNA: TGCGCCAGCAGCTCATTACAGGGTCCCGGGACCTACGAGCAGTACTTC; CDR3 protein: CASSSLQGPGTYEQYF
V gene: TRBV6-5; clone size: .; D gene: .; J gene: TRBJ2-6; CDR3 DNA: TGTGCCAGCAGACCAGGACGTGGGGCCAACGTCCTGACTTTC; CDR3 protein: CASRPGRGANVLTF
V gene: TRBV29-1; clone size: .; D gene: TRBD2; J gene: TRBJ2-7; CDR3 DNA: TGCAGCGTTGAAGACGAGCGGGGCTCCTACGAGCAGTACTTC; CDR3 protein: CSVEDERGSYEQYF
V gene: TRBV30; clone size: .; D gene: .; J gene: TRBJ2-1; CDR3 DNA: TGTGCCTGGATCCAGGGTGCCTCCTACAATGAGCAGTTCTTC; CDR3 protein: CAWIQGASYNEQFF
V gene: TRBV29-1; clone size: once; D gene: TRBD2; J gene: TRBJ2-1; CDR3 DNA: TGCAGCGTTGAGGGGTTTACTAGCGGGAAATACTCCTACAATGAGCAGTTCTTC; CDR3 protein: CSVEGFTSGKYSYNEQFF
V gene: TRBV6-6; clone size: once; D gene: .; J gene: TRBJ2-7; CDR3 DNA: TGTGCCAGCAGTACCGGACTAAGTAGCGAGCAGTACTTC; CDR3 protein: CASSTGLSSEQYF
V gene: TRBV27; clone size: .; D gene: .; J gene: TRBJ1-5; CDR3 DNA: TGTGCCAGCAGTTTACAGGGAAGCAATCAGCCCCAGCATTTT; CDR3 protein: CASSLQGSNQPQHF
V gene: TRBV2; clone size: few; D gene: .; J gene: TRBJ1-1; CDR3 DNA: TGTGCCAGCAGTGGGGGGGGCACTGAAGCTTTCTTT; CDR3 protein: CASSGGGTEAFF
V gene: TRBV6-5; clone size: .; D gene: TRBD1; J gene: TRBJ1-2; CDR3 DNA: TGTGCCAGCAGTCAAAGACAGGGGAAGTACTATGGCTACACCTTC; CDR3 protein: CASSQRQGKYYGYTF
V gene: TRBV6-5; clone size: .; D gene: .; J gene: TRBJ2-1; CDR3 DNA: TGTGCCAGCAGTTACTCGTGGGAAAATGAGCAGTTCTTC; CDR3 protein: CASSYSWENEQFF